Presented here are 30 T cell receptor beta chains from one specimen sequenced in a study of early T cells in non-severe SARS-CoV-2 infection. In TCRdb, the 5' RACE reads were re-called with MiXCR into one record per CDR3 protein. The table lists more than 45,000 distinct CDR3 sequences, roughly 12% of them singletons. The sample was whole blood. The receptors here all came from an adult who was a healthcare worker with PCR-confirmed SARS-CoV-2 infection or an uninfected control (not recorded which).

The chain is built from TRBV5-4 and TRBJ1-2; 8 bases are a match to TRBD1. The CDR3 extends over 15 amino acids. CDR1 is SGHNT and CDR2 is YYREEE in the germline V gene (reference sequence). The trim removed 3 bases at V and 2 bases at J, leaving 6 bases unmatched. The CDR3 coding sequence is TGTGCCAGCAGCTCAATGACAGGGGCGAACTATGGCTACACCTTC. Translated: CASSSMTGANYGYTF.

This clonotype was counted many times. The V gene is TRBV5-1, the J gene TRBJ1-2; D is possibly TRBD1 (6 bases). CDR3 size: 14 residues. Per germline, CDR1 SGHRS and CDR2 YFSETQ. V was cut by 4 bases and J by 2 bases, with 12 bases left in between. The DNA for the CDR3 is TGCGCCAGCAGCCACCGGACAGAGAACTATGGCTACACCTTC. Translation: CASSHRTENYGYTF.

At least ten counts were recorded for this clonotype. The chain has TRBV3-1 and TRBJ1-2, with D maybe TRBD1 (6 bases). In germline, CDR1 is LGHDT, CDR2 YNNKEL (reference sequence). The V and J ends lost 0 bases and 7 bases respectively, with 18 bases between them. The CDR3 sequence is 16 residues long. CDR3 sequence: CASSQDPGAVSLGYTF. DNA of the CDR3: TGTGCCAGCAGCCAAGACCCGGGGGCGGTATCCCTTGGCTACACCTTC.

This clonotype came up many times. The genes are TRBV2 and TRBJ1-1; D not certain. The CDR3 extends over 14 amino acids. CDR1 is SNHLY, CDR2 FYNNEI, per germline. V gave up 4 bases and J gave up 7 bases, with 16 bases separating them. Written as DNA, the CDR3 is TGTGCCAGCAGTGCGGCCCGTTTAAAGGGTGAAGCTTTCTTT. Translated, it gives CASSAARLKGEAFF.

This clonotype was recorded at least ten times. The CDR3 nucleotides read TGCGCCAGCAGCCAAGACTCTAGGCAGCGGGGGAACACTGAAGCTTTCTTT. As protein: CASSQDSRQRGNTEAFF. The chain combines TRBV4-1 with TRBJ1-1; D gene uncertain. CDR3 length equals 17 residues. Germline V gene data show CDR1 as MGHRA and CDR2 as YSYEKL. The V end was cut by 0 bases, the J end by 1 base, with 15 bases between.

The chain has TRBV20-1 and TRBJ2-1; possible D gene TRBD2, 5 bases. The CDR3 totals 11 residues. From germline, CDR1 is DFQATT and CDR2 SNEGSKA (reference sequence). V dropped 5 bases and J dropped 10 bases, with 12 bases sitting between them. The CDR3 region has the DNA TGCAGTGCTGGGAGTCACGGCGAGCAGTTCTTC. Translating gives CSAGSHGEQFF.

Many counts were recorded for this clonotype. This chain connects TRBV6-1 to TRBJ2-3, with D perhaps matching TRBD1 or TRBD2 (6 bases each). This CDR3 is built from 20 residues. Germline V CDR1 and CDR2: MNHNS, SASEGT. Trimming pared 10 bases from V and 1 base from J, leaving 33 bases between. CDR3 protein: CATRPPGTLVSKGGTDTQYF. The CDR3 nucleotides read TGTGCCACCCGTCCCCCCGGGACTCTCGTTAGCAAGGGGGGCACAGATACGCAGTATTTT.

This clonotype was counted at least ten times. This chain connects TRBV28 to TRBJ1-5; D not certain. V lost 6 bases and J 3 bases, leaving 12 bases between the germline ends. The CDR3 totals 14 residues. Germline V gene sequence: CDR1 MDHEN, CDR2 SYDVKM. The CDR3 nucleotides read TGTGCCAGCAGACCTGGACGGTTCAATCAGCCCCAGCATTTT. Translation gives CASRPGRFNQPQHF.

The V and J genes are TRBV9 and TRBJ2-1; 8 nucleotides agree with TRBD2. J was trimmed by 10 bases and V by 0 bases; bases with no gene match: 9. This CDR3 has 15 amino acids. The germline CDR1 and CDR2 sequences are SGDLS and YYNGEE. CDR3 residues: CASSVGAGGLREQFF. The CDR3 region has the DNA TGTGCCAGCAGCGTAGGGGCGGGAGGATTAAGGGAGCAGTTCTTC. The variable domain in full, with the rest retrieved from reference TRBV9 and TRBJ2-1, is DSGVTQTPKHLITATGQRVTLRCSPRSGDLSVYWYQQSLDQGLQFLIQYYNGEERAKGNILERFSAQQFPDLHSELNLSSLELGDSALYFCASSVGAGGLREQFFGPGTRLTVL.

Ten or more counts support this clonotype. The J gene is TRBJ1-5, the V gene TRBV2; D is uncertain. Germline CDR1 reads SNHLY; CDR2 reads FYNNEI. Trimming took 2 bases from V and 0 from J, leaving 8 bases between them. This CDR3 is 15 amino acids long. The CDR3 DNA is TGTGCCAGCAGTGAATCTGGTTATAGCAATCAGCCCCAGCATTTT. Translating it yields CASSESGYSNQPQHF.

In this sample, this clonotype turned up a few times. The chain joins TRBV7-2 to TRBJ2-5; unclear D gene. Germline V CDR1 and CDR2: SGHTA, FQGNSA. CDR3 size: 13 residues. The V gene lost 1 base and the J gene lost 1 base, with 4 bases spanning the gap. The CDR3 coding sequence is TGTGCCAGCAGCTTAGTTCCCCAAGAGACCCAGTACTTC. It codes for CASSLVPQETQYF. The complete variable domain, with remaining parts taken from reference TRBV7-2 and TRBJ2-5, reads GAGVSQSPSNKVTEKGKDVELRCDPISGHTALYWYRQSLGQGLEFLIYFQGNSAPDKSGLPSDRFSAERTGGSVSTLTIQRTQQEDSAVYLCASSLVPQETQYFGPGTRLLVL.

This clonotype was picked up a small number of times. The chain is built from TRBV27 and TRBJ1-1; D is uncertain. Trimming stripped 8 bases from V and 2 bases from J, with 18 bases between. Germline CDR1 reads MNHEY; CDR2 reads SMNVEV (reference sequence). The CDR3 is made up of 15 amino acids. CDR3 nucleotides: TGTGCCAGCTGGGGTTTATTTTCGAGAAACACTGAAGCTTTCTTT. Its protein product is CASWGLFSRNTEAFF.

This clonotype showed up many times. The rearrangement uses TRBV3-1 and TRBJ2-1; the match to TRBD2 covers 9 bases. Looked up from germline, CDR1 is LGHDT and CDR2 is YNNKEL (reference sequence). With V trimmed by 0 bases and J by 6 bases, 0 bases remained unmatched. The CDR3 consists of 14 residues. The CDR3 DNA reads as TGTGCCAGCAGCCAAGAGGGACTAGCCAATGAGCAGTTCTTC. This translates into CASSQEGLANEQFF.

This clonotype was seen more than once but under ten times. The chain uses TRBV7-2 and TRBJ2-7; a weak D match, TRBD2 (5 bases). Germline loops: CDR1 SGHTA, CDR2 FQGNSA. Trimming removed 5 bases at V and 2 bases at J, with 13 bases between. The CDR3 length is 14 residues. The CDR3 nucleotides are TGTGCCAGCAGCCCCCGGACCGGGACCTACGAGCAGTACTTC. Protein: CASSPRTGTYEQYF.

The chain combines TRBV4-3 with TRBJ1-2; TRBD1 matches at 8 bases. J was trimmed by 0 bases and V by 0 bases; bases with no gene match: 3. Germline assignment: CDR1 LGHNA and CDR2 YSLEER. This CDR3 spans 16 amino acids. CDR3 protein: CASSQDSQGANYGYTF. DNA of the CDR3: TGCGCCAGCAGCCAAGACTCACAGGGGGCTAACTATGGCTACACCTTC.

This chain joins TRBV18 and TRBJ1-4; 7 bases are a match to TRBD1. CDR3 length equals 15 residues. Germline CDR1 and CDR2: KGHSH and LQKENI. V was pared by 3 bases and J by 7 bases, with 8 bases of the junction left unmatched. The DNA for the CDR3 is TGTGCCAGCTCACCGAGTACAGGGGTGTTTGAAAAACTGTTTTTT. This translates into CASSPSTGVFEKLFF.

The sample holds many counts of this clonotype. The rearrangement links TRBV20-1 to TRBJ1-1; 7 bases match TRBD1. CDR1 is DFQATT and CDR2 is SNEGSKA in the germline V gene (reference sequence). V gave up 3 bases and J gave up 3 bases; unmatched junction bases: 4. This CDR3 contains 13 residues. This CDR3 reads CSARETGDTEAFF. CDR3 DNA: TGCAGTGCTAGGGAAACAGGGGACACTGAAGCTTTCTTT.

This clonotype showed up many times. The chain couples TRBV18 to TRBJ2-1; D is uncertain. Trimming left V 0 bases short and J 8 bases short, with 11 bases between. The germline V gene encodes CDR1 KGHSH and CDR2 LQKENI. This CDR3 is built from 14 residues. Here the CDR3 reads CASSPPNTIDEQFF. The CDR3 DNA reads as TGTGCCAGCTCACCACCGAATACAATTGATGAGCAGTTCTTC. Combining the CDR3 with reference TRBV18 and TRBJ2-1 gives the whole variable domain NAGVMQNPRHLVRRRGQEARLRCSPMKGHSHVYWYRQLPEEGLKFMVYLQKENIIDESGMPKERFSAEFPKEGPSILRIQQVVRGDSAAYFCASSPPNTIDEQFFGPGTRLTVL.

This clonotype occurred many times. The chain links TRBV6-6 to TRBJ2-3; TRBD1 matches at 9 bases. V lost 5 bases and J lost 2; bases outside the gene matches: 2. Germline V gene data show CDR1 as MNHNY and CDR2 as SVGAGI (reference sequence). The CDR3 runs 14 residues. CDR3 sequence reads: CASSGQGPTDTQYF. As DNA, the CDR3 is TGTGCCAGCAGTGGACAGGGGCCCACAGATACGCAGTATTTT.

This clonotype was seen more than once but under ten times. J is TRBJ2-2 and V is TRBV5-1; perhaps TRBD1 as D (6 bases). From germline, CDR1 is SGHRS and CDR2 YFSETQ. The V end lost 4 bases, the J end lost 5 bases, and 12 bases lay between the germline ends. The CDR3 is 14 amino acids. The CDR3 here is CASSPSGTTGELFF. CDR3 coding DNA: TGCGCCAGCAGCCCATCCGGGACAACCGGGGAGCTGTTTTTT.

The gene calls are TRBV10-3 and TRBJ1-3, with D possibly being TRBD1 (6 bases). V gave up 2 bases and J gave up 0 bases, with 8 bases separating them. The germline CDR1 and CDR2 sequences are ENHRY and SYGVKD. The CDR3 contains 15 residues. The CDR3 sequence is CAISETGTSGNTIYF. The CDR3 nucleotides are TGTGCCATCAGTGAGACAGGGACCTCTGGAAACACCATATATTTT.

This clonotype was seen ten or more times. CDR3 nucleotide sequence: TGCAGTGCTAGAGTGATCCAGCAGAGCTCCTACGAGCAGTACTTC. Translated: CSARVIQQSSYEQYF. The gene calls are TRBV20-1 and TRBJ2-7; D remains unclear. The germline V gene encodes CDR1 DFQATT and CDR2 SNEGSKA (reference sequence). Trimming cost V 1 base and J 0 bases, with 13 bases left between them. The CDR3 is 15 amino acids.

This clonotype was recorded at least ten times. The chain combines TRBV12-3 or TRBV12-4 with TRBJ1-1; no firm D call. V lost 3 bases, J lost 5 bases, and 13 bases lay in between. This CDR3 spans 14 amino acids. CDR3 DNA sequence: TGTGCCAGCAGTTTTAGTCTTACTAGGACTGAAGCTTTCTTT. Translating it yields CASSFSLTRTEAFF.

This sequence joins TRBV5-1 and TRBJ2-7; D gene uncertain. Between the trimmed V and J ends, which lost 4 bases and 9 bases, there was a span of 14 bases. The germline gives CDR1 SGHRS, CDR2 YFSETQ. The CDR3 extends over 12 amino acids. This CDR3 is CASSDQGPSQYF. The CDR3 DNA is TGCGCCAGCAGCGACCAAGGGCCCTCGCAGTACTTC.

This clonotype was seen many times. The chain is built from TRBV7-8 and TRBJ2-5; TRBD1 is a possible D gene (5 bases). V gave up 3 bases and J gave up 5 bases, with 13 bases separating them. From germline, CDR1 is SGHVS and CDR2 FQNEAQ. This CDR3 is 14 amino acids long. The CDR3 loop is CASSFRRAGETQYF. DNA for the CDR3: TGTGCCAGCAGCTTTCGAAGGGCAGGGGAGACCCAGTACTTC.

The sample holds a few counts of this clonotype. The gene calls are TRBV28 and TRBJ1-2, with D tentatively TRBD1 (5 bases). Per germline, CDR1 MDHEN and CDR2 SYDVKM. The V gene lost 2 bases and the J gene lost 4 bases, with 11 bases spanning the gap. There are 14 residues in the CDR3. CDR3 residues: CASSLEVGAYGYTF. Written as DNA, the CDR3 is TGTGCCAGCAGTTTAGAGGTCGGGGCCTATGGCTACACCTTC.

This clonotype was seen ten or more times. V usage is TRBV7-2 and J usage is TRBJ2-6; 7 nucleotides line up with TRBD1. Germline CDR1 SGHTA, CDR2 FQGNSA. The CDR3 extends over 19 amino acids. Unmatched junction bases numbered 17, after V lost 9 bases and J lost 0 bases. CDR3 region: CASQAWTRQGTSGANVLTF. In DNA, the CDR3 is TGTGCCAGTCAAGCGTGGACGAGACAGGGAACCTCTGGGGCCAACGTCCTGACTTTC.

This clonotype was counted a few times. V is TRBV12-3 or TRBV12-4 and J is TRBJ1-6; no definite D call. Deletions cut 5 bases from V and 9 bases from J, with 20 bases between. The CDR3 spans 16 residues. The CDR3 protein is CASSGLDLGFLSPLHF. In DNA form, the CDR3 reads TGTGCCAGCAGTGGACTCGACTTGGGATTCCTTTCACCCCTCCACTTT.

This clonotype was seen more than once but under ten times. The chain links TRBV21-1 to TRBJ1-1; the DNA was not used to check the table's D call, TRBD1. TRBV21-1 is annotated as a pseudogene. The CDR3 loop spans 17 amino acids. The CDR3 spells CASSKDDRGKENTEAFF. CDR3 coding DNA: TGTGCCAGCAGCAAAGATGACAGGGGAAAGGAGAACACTGAAGCTTTCTTT.

The chain uses TRBV20-1 and TRBJ2-3; possibly TRBD1 or TRBD2 for D (6 bases each). Trimming shortened V by 3 bases and J by 1 base, and 14 bases separated the two germline ends. The length of the CDR3 is 15 residues. Germline CDR1 and CDR2: DFQATT and SNEGSKA (reference sequence). The CDR3 DNA reads TGCAGTGCTAGGGAGGGGGGTCTGGGCACAGATACGCAGTATTTT. This gives the protein CSAREGGLGTDTQYF.